This T cell receptor (beta chain) comes out of a study of graft-versus-host responses after intestinal transplantation (dated by TCRdb to about 2021). Study-wide context: The transplants that recipients received were multivisceral, liver-intestinal, or isolated intestinal. Anti-thymocyte globulin induction was given to all recipients, followed by maintenance tacrolimus and steroids for approximately three years. After intestinal transplantation, graft-versus-host and host-versus-graft alloreactive T cell clones in the graft, circulation and bone marrow were tracked using bulk TCR-beta CDR3 sequencing. Alloreactive clones were identified by sequencing pre-transplant mixed lymphocyte reaction products and comparing these products with unstimulated pre-transplant donor and recipient T cells. A cohort of around 25 intestinal transplant recipients, including one retransplant, was enrolled, and a few patients lacking pretransplant specimens were excluded. A peak of at least 4% donor T cells among recipient peripheral blood mononuclear cells was the definition used for donor T cell macrochimerism. Instead of going to the commercial service, samples from a few later patients were sequenced in-house on an Illumina MiSeq and processed with MiXCR.

Overall study results and their limits: The relatively low number and heterogeneity of intestinal transplant patients limited the conclusions. High GvH to HvG T cell clonal ratios were observed in the allografts of patients with donor T cell macrochimerism. Early after transplant, declines in HvG clones were associated with peak levels of circulating GvH clones. GvH clones were detected in recipient bone marrow, and some of these GvH clones were observed earlier in ileal mucosa or blood, consistent with an intestinal mucosal origin.

Note on this clone: What antigen it recognizes has not been identified. Base qualities are not recorded, but no much larger clone differs from it by a single base.

The V and J ends are trimmed by 1 base and 4 bases, leaving 10 bases between them. The germline V gene (reference sequence) supplies CDR1 MNHEY and CDR2 SMNVEV. The CDR3 numbers 14 residues from cysteine through phenylalanine. This entry keeps only the CDR3 DNA: 42 bases, framed from base 1. Explained via the paper, the time point label denotes: cells obtained before transplantation from donor or recipient. CD3+CD4+ and CD3+CD8+ populations were FACS-sorted from unstimulated pre-transplant donor and recipient cells taken from spleen or lymph nodes. The method was the immunoSEQ multiplex PCR assay. In most patients, genomic DNA was isolated using the Qiagen DNeasy Blood and Tissue Kit and sent frozen to Adaptive Biotechnologies for TCR sequencing. For most patients, genomic DNA was subjected to high-throughput TCR-beta CDR3 sequencing by Adaptive Biotechnologies. Under the source paper's analysis protocol: TCR sequencing data for roughly 17 patients were retrieved from Adaptive's ImmunoSEQ software; a few other patients were processed with MiXCR and VDJtools. CD4 versus CD8 sorting errors were corrected by removing sequences found in both subsets at a frequency ratio below 5:1. CDR3 nucleotide sequences shared by donor and recipient were removed because the origin of these sequences could not be assigned. To count as alloreactive, a clone needed at least 2-fold expansion over unstimulated cells and a minimum CFSE-low frequency of 0.002% (template counts) or 0.001% (read counts). Clones were considered mappable if detected in sequenced pre-transplant spleen, lymph node, or MLR CFSE-low populations of the donor or recipient. The cumulative frequency of alloreactive clones was calculated as a percentage of all sequences, weighted by copy number. Drawn from immuneACCESS, this table holds only the in-frame rearrangements with V and J called that TCRdb kept. Clones are partly lost; checked studies trace under half to an unresolved V gene and leave the rest unexplained. Clone size and V and J calls were adopted from that table, with D and trimming inferred from the DNA. This sample holds 89,000 or so clones; approximately 78% were observed only once. Of the sample, roughly 0.83% is held by the ten largest clones.

The receptor was derived from a human donor who received an intestinal transplant. Recombination connected TRBV27 to TRBJ1-2, with the D segment identity uncertain. The sample consisted of unstimulated CD4+ T cells sorted from spleen or lymph node cells, taken before intestinal transplant. The CDR3 loop reads CASSLLVGSYGYTF. The sequence in DNA is TGTGCCAGCAGTTTATTGGTGGGGAGCTATGGCTACACCTTC.